A selection of T cell receptor beta chains follows, all from one sample in a study of Tregs in tolerant kidney transplant recipients. Libraries were prepared by immunoSEQ multiplex PCR; TCRdb keeps only in-frame clonotypes and omits some of them. This table holds about 83,000 clones, roughly 98% found once. Source: CD4+ T cells from blood, taken before the transplant. These receptors came from a human donor who received a combined kidney and bone marrow transplant. Both conserved end residues are part of each CDR3. The D gene is left open where the match is weak. Only some rows state a clone size, as once, few, many or a class for expanded clones.

CDR3 protein,CDR3 DNA,clone size,J gene,V gene,D gene
CASSPGQGLAGGQETQYF,TGCGCCAGCAGCCCGGGACAGGGACTAGCGGGAGGGCAGGAGACCCAGTACTTC,few,TRBJ2-5,TRBV5-1,TRBD2
CASSPLGGNTLRNQPQHF,TGTGCCAGCAGCCCCCTGGGGGGAAATACCCTACGGAATCAGCCCCAGCATTTT,-,TRBJ1-5,TRBV27,-
CASSATSGGVLETQYF,TGCGCCAGCAGCGCTACTAGCGGGGGGGTCCTGGAGACCCAGTACTTC,-,TRBJ2-5,TRBV5-1,TRBD2
CASSLGISAETQYF,TGTGCCAGCAGCTTAGGGATTAGCGCAGAGACCCAGTACTTC,-,TRBJ2-5,TRBV7-2,-
CASSQGQYFGTDTQYF,TGTGCCAGCAGTCAAGGACAGTATTTTGGTACAGATACGCAGTATTTT,once,TRBJ2-3,TRBV11-1,-
CAAARLAAYNEQFF,TGTGCCGCCGCCCGACTAGCCGCCTACAATGAGCAGTTCTTC,-,TRBJ2-1,TRBV10-3,TRBD2
CASSPRYRVGYGYTF,TGTGCCAGCAGCCCACGATACAGGGTTGGCTATGGCTACACCTTC,-,TRBJ1-2,TRBV6-5,-
CASSYSRTSNTEAFF,TGTGCCAGCAGTTACTCCAGGACATCTAACACTGAAGCTTTCTTT,-,TRBJ1-1,TRBV6-5,-
CASSESASGGDEQFF,TGCGCCAGCAGTGAGTCGGCTAGCGGGGGCGATGAGCAGTTCTTC,once,TRBJ2-1,TRBV10-2,TRBD2
CAVGAIRWAFNQPQHF,TGTGCCGTGGGGGCGATTAGGTGGGCCTTCAATCAGCCCCAGCATTTT,-,TRBJ1-5,TRBV19,-
CASMRPQGFPYF,TGTGCCAGCATGCGACCACAGGGTTTTCCCTATTTT,-,TRBJ1-3,TRBV6-5,-
CASSVGSQGARDTQYF,TGTGCCAGCAGCGTAGGAAGCCAGGGGGCTAGAGATACGCAGTATTTT,-,TRBJ2-3,TRBV9,TRBD1
CASSRYGGAVADTQYF,TGTGCCAGCAGCCGTTACGGGGGGGCCGTGGCAGATACGCAGTATTTT,-,TRBJ2-3,TRBV4-2,TRBD2
CASSYVGRANYGYTF,TGTGCCAGCAGTTACGTGGGCAGGGCAAACTATGGCTACACCTTC,-,TRBJ1-2,TRBV6-5,-